Listed here are 7 T cell receptor beta chains from one sample, sequenced in a study of vaccination and CD4 T cells after COVID-19. Treatment reported: roughly 11-day PBMC culture with coronavirus spike peptide pools or control peptides (ViraFEST assay). Sequencing of the DNA from cultured CD4+ T cells was carried out with the Oncomine TCR Beta short-read assay. TCRdb reanalysed the PCR reads using MiXCR and keeps one entry per CDR3 protein. Of roughly 5,200 distinct CDR3 sequences listed, approximately 29% are singletons. These receptors lack a known antigen. The material sequenced was CD4+ T cells from blood, cultured in vitro, taken after SARS-CoV-2 vaccination. These receptors all stem from a human donor who had recovered from COVID-19.

V is TRBV7-9 and J is TRBJ2-4; 10 bases are shared with TRBD2. The junction had 4 bases not matched to a gene; V was cut back by 5 bases and J by 6 bases. The CDR3 length is 14 residues. Germline V gene sequence: CDR1 SEHNR, CDR2 FQNEAQ (reference sequence). In nucleotides, the CDR3 is TGTGCCAGCAGCCCTCGGACTAGCGGAAACATTCAGTACTTC. It translates to CASSPRTSGNIQYF.

This chain connects TRBV19 to TRBJ2-7; 9 bases line up with TRBD2. V gave up 4 bases and J gave up 6 bases; unmatched junction bases: 7. Germline V gene lookup returns CDR1 LNHDA and CDR2 SQIVND (reference sequence). This CDR3 is 14 amino acids long. CDR3 amino acids: CASSTGTSISEQYF. For the CDR3, the DNA is TGTGCCAGTAGTACCGGGACTAGCATTTCCGAGCAGTACTTC.

The V and J genes are TRBV19 and TRBJ2-5; 7 bases are shared with TRBD2. The germline CDR1 and CDR2 sequences are LNHDA and SQIVND (reference sequence). Trimming removed 7 bases from V and 7 bases from J; junction bases left unmatched: 18. The CDR3 length is 16 residues. The CDR3 DNA sequence: TGTGCCAGTAATAGTATGGGGGAGGGGCCGGTGGGGACCCAGTACTTC. Translated, it gives CASNSMGEGPVGTQYF. The entire variable domain, with the rest obtained from reference TRBV19 and TRBJ2-5, is as follows: DGGITQSPKYLFRKEGQNVTLSCEQNLNHDAMYWYRQDPGQGLRLIYYSQIVNDFQKGDIAEGYSVSREKKESFPLTVTSAQKNPTAFYLCASNSMGEGPVGTQYFGPGTRLLVL.

This clonotype was counted a few times. This chain uses TRBV4-2 with TRBJ2-5; D call uncertain. This CDR3 contains 12 residues. The germline V gene has CDR1 LGHNA and CDR2 YNFKEQ. V was trimmed by 9 bases and J by 2 bases, leaving 10 bases between them. CDR3 sequence reads: CASGFSQETQYF. In DNA, the CDR3 is TGTGCCAGTGGATTCAGTCAAGAGACCCAGTACTTC.

This clonotype is termed medium-sized (0.01 to 0.1%). This chain links TRBV20-1 with TRBJ2-5; 7 nucleotides line up with TRBD2. The CDR3 loop spans 15 amino acids. Germline loops: CDR1 DFQATT, CDR2 SNEGSKA (reference sequence). Unmatched junction bases numbered 11, after V lost 2 bases and J lost 5 bases. The CDR3 loop reads CSARSSSGAGETQYF. Here the CDR3 DNA reads TGCAGTGCTAGATCTTCCAGCGGGGCAGGGGAGACCCAGTACTTC.

The sample holds a few counts of this clonotype. V is TRBV20-1 and J is TRBJ1-6, with a tentative D call TRBD1 (5 bases). Trimming stripped 6 bases from V and 4 bases from J, with 16 bases between. This CDR3 has 15 amino acids. In germline, CDR1 is DFQATT, CDR2 SNEGSKA (reference sequence). The chain's CDR3 is CSAPSQALYNSPLHF. The CDR3 region has the DNA TGCAGTGCCCCCTCACAGGCCCTTTATAATTCACCCCTCCACTTT.

This sequence joins TRBV19 and TRBJ2-3; D may be TRBD1 (5 bases). The V gene's germline CDR1 is LNHDA and CDR2 SQIVND (reference sequence). V was clipped by 3 bases and J by 0 bases, with 7 bases between them. CDR3 length equals 14 residues. The CDR3 is CASSMGRSTDTQYF. The CDR3 coding sequence is TGTGCCAGTAGTATGGGGCGGAGCACAGATACGCAGTATTTT.